These T cell receptor beta chains were read from a single sample in a study of early stage breast cancer tumors. Assay used: immunoSEQ multiplex PCR; TCRdb lists only in-frame clones, some missing. The profile shows around 51,000 clones, around 78% of them singletons. Sequenced sample: blood. These receptors all come from a person aged 35-55 years with breast cancer. CDR3s include the opening cysteine and the closing phenylalanine or tryptophan. A D gene is named only where the DNA matches it firmly. Not all rows give a size; the values are once, few, many and, for expanded clones, a class.

CDR3aa | CDR3nt | v_gene | abundance | j_gene | d_gene
CASSLVVSDDEQYF | TGTGCCAGCAGCTTAGTCGTTTCCGACGACGAGCAGTACTTC | TRBV7-9 | once | TRBJ2-7 | -
CASSQETGRAYEQYF | TGCGCCAGCAGCCAAGAAACCGGGAGGGCCTACGAGCAGTACTTC | TRBV4-1 | - | TRBJ2-7 | TRBD2
CASSRQGENEKLFF | TGTGCCAGCAGCCGACAGGGGGAAAATGAAAAACTGTTTTTT | TRBV6-5 | - | TRBJ1-4 | TRBD1
CASNGGGTDTQYF | TGTGCCAGTAACGGCGGGGGAACAGATACGCAGTATTTT | TRBV19 | - | TRBJ2-3 | TRBD2
CSVIIGPEGQGLRSTDTQYF | TGCAGCGTCATAATAGGCCCCGAGGGACAGGGCTTACGGAGCACAGATACGCAGTATTTT | TRBV29-1 | - | TRBJ2-3 | TRBD1
CASSLGGQGDFYEQYF | TGTGCCAGCAGCTTAGGGGGACAGGGAGATTTCTACGAGCAGTACTTC | TRBV7-9 | - | TRBJ2-7 | TRBD1
CASSYLRGTEAFF | TGTGCCAGCAGTTACCTCAGGGGGACTGAAGCTTTCTTT | TRBV6-5 | - | TRBJ1-1 | TRBD1
CASSGGAGKTQYF | TGTGCTAGCAGCGGCGGCGCGGGGAAGACCCAGTACTTC | TRBV7-7 | few | TRBJ2-5 | -
CASSRTGDYGYTF | TGTGCCAGTAGTCGAACAGGGGACTACGGCTACACCTTC | TRBV19 | - | TRBJ1-2 | TRBD1
CASSLAQGFTEAFF | TGTGCCAGCAGCTTAGCGCAGGGGTTCACTGAAGCTTTCTTT | TRBV7-8 | few | TRBJ1-1 | -
CASKDYREGTYEQYF | TGTGCCAGCAAAGATTACCGGGAGGGCACCTACGAGCAGTACTTC | TRBV9 | - | TRBJ2-7 | TRBD2
CASSEASGVSQPQHF | TGTGCCAGCAGTGAAGCCAGCGGGGTTAGTCAGCCCCAGCATTTT | TRBV6-1 | - | TRBJ1-5 | -
CATDRGSNQPQHF | TGTGCCACTGACAGGGGTTCCAATCAGCCCCAGCATTTT | TRBV19 | - | TRBJ1-5 | TRBD1
CASSLWGGKLYEQYF | TGCGCCAGCAGCCTTTGGGGGGGTAAACTCTACGAGCAGTACTTC | TRBV5-1 | - | TRBJ2-7 | TRBD2
CASIRDNQYNEQFF | TGTGCCAGCATTCGGGACAACCAATACAATGAGCAGTTCTTC | TRBV2 | - | TRBJ2-1 | -
CASSPDYTDTQYF | TGTGCCAGCAGCCCAGACTACACAGATACGCAGTATTTT | TRBV5-4 | - | TRBJ2-3 | -
CASSTRQGSNYGYTF | TGTGCCAGTAGTACCCGACAGGGATCTAACTATGGCTACACCTTC | TRBV19 | - | TRBJ1-2 | TRBD1
CASSWGLAQDEQFF | TGCGCCAGCAGCTGGGGACTAGCTCAGGATGAGCAGTTCTTC | TRBV5-1 | - | TRBJ2-1 | TRBD2
CASSVGGLPPQHF | TGCGCCAGCAGCGTGGGAGGTTTACCGCCCCAGCATTTT | TRBV5-1 | - | TRBJ1-5 | -
CASMGDRGRWGYGYTF | TGTGCCAGCATGGGGGACAGGGGGCGGTGGGGCTATGGCTACACCTTC | TRBV27 | few | TRBJ1-2 | TRBD1
CASSYSSGNYEQYF | TGTGCCAGCAGTTACTCGTCAGGGAACTACGAGCAGTACTTC | TRBV6-6 | few | TRBJ2-7 | -
CASSEGLMVDGYTF | TGTGCCAGCAGTGAAGGTCTGATGGTAGATGGCTACACCTTC | TRBV6-1 | - | TRBJ1-2 | -
CGSIGGYNEQFF | TGTGGATCTATAGGGGGTTACAATGAGCAGTTCTTC | TRBV2 | - | TRBJ2-1 | -
CASSPPTRQGQGEAFF | TGTGCCAGCTCACCCCCGACGAGGCAGGGACAGGGGGAAGCTTTCTTT | TRBV18 | - | TRBJ1-1 | TRBD1
CASSPPAGSFGANVLTF | TGTGCCAGCTCACCACCAGCGGGATCCTTTGGGGCCAACGTCCTGACTTTC | TRBV18 | - | TRBJ2-6 | TRBD2
CASSLAGTGVMGGYTF | TGTGCCAGCAGCTTAGCCGGGACAGGGGTAATGGGTGGCTACACCTTC | TRBV7-2 | - | TRBJ1-2 | TRBD1
CASTPAPYEQYF | TGTGCCAGCACCCCAGCCCCCTACGAGCAGTACTTC | TRBV6-5 | - | TRBJ2-7 | -
CASSLSTAGTEAFF | TGTGCCAGCAGTTTGAGTACAGCGGGCACTGAAGCTTTCTTT | TRBV6-5 | few | TRBJ1-1 | -
CASSGGRALTDTQYF | TGTGCCAGCAGCGGGGGGAGGGCCCTCACAGATACGCAGTATTTT | TRBV7-9 | - | TRBJ2-3 | TRBD2
CASSQSLEVSNYGYTF | TGCGCCAGCAGCCAATCGTTAGAGGTATCTAACTATGGCTACACCTTC | TRBV4-1 | - | TRBJ1-2 | -
CASSFDRGVGYTF | TGTGCCAGCAGCTTTGACAGGGGAGTCGGCTACACCTTC | TRBV11-3 | - | TRBJ1-2 | TRBD1
CATWPGLAPEQYF | TGTGCCACCTGGCCGGGACTAGCTCCCGAGCAGTACTTC | TRBV6-1 | few | TRBJ2-7 | TRBD2
CASSMGTRETQYF | TGTGCCAGTAGTATGGGGACCCGAGAGACCCAGTACTTC | TRBV19 | - | TRBJ2-5 | -
CASSQGGNEQYF | TGTGCCAGCTCCCAGGGGGGAAACGAGCAGTACTTC | TRBV18 | - | TRBJ2-7 | -
CASSLGPTSVTGELFF | TGTGCTAGCAGCTTAGGGCCCACTAGCGTAACCGGGGAGCTGTTTTTT | TRBV7-7 | - | TRBJ2-2 | TRBD2
CASSSPSGQSYGDTQYF | TGCGCCAGCAGCTCCCCCTCTGGACAGAGCTACGGTGATACGCAGTATTTT | TRBV5-1 | - | TRBJ2-3 | -
CASSERVVEAFF | TGTGCCAGCAGTGAAAGGGTTGTTGAAGCTTTCTTT | TRBV2 | - | TRBJ1-1 | -
CASSPHVTQYF | TGTGCCAGCAGTCCCCACGTTACGCAGTATTTT | TRBV2 | - | TRBJ2-3 | -
CASSLRLGTNEQFF | TGTGCCAGCAGCTTACGATTGGGGACTAATGAGCAGTTCTTC | TRBV5-4 | - | TRBJ2-1 | -
CALASWGYGYTF | TGTGCCCTCGCTAGCTGGGGGTATGGCTACACCTTC | TRBV30 | - | TRBJ1-2 | -
CASSLVSGTEAFF | TGTGCCAGCAGCTTAGTCTCGGGCACTGAAGCTTTCTTT | TRBV11-2 | once | TRBJ1-1 | -
CASSQGPQVLRSGANVLTF | TGTGCCAGCAGCCAAGGCCCGCAAGTACTTCGCTCTGGGGCCAACGTCCTGACTTTC | TRBV4-2 | - | TRBJ2-6 | -
CASSYSGRASEQFF | TGTGCCAGCAGTTATAGCGGGAGGGCAAGTGAGCAGTTCTTC | TRBV2 | few | TRBJ2-1 | TRBD2
CASSYSSSHNEQFF | TGTGCCAGCAGTTACTCATCCTCTCACAATGAGCAGTTCTTC | TRBV6-5 | - | TRBJ2-1 | -
CASSDSTNTGELFF | TGTGCCAGCAGTGACTCGACAAACACCGGGGAGCTGTTTTTT | TRBV6-4 | few | TRBJ2-2 | -
CASSQDPQGAGAKNIQYF | TGCGCCAGCAGCCAAGATCCCCAGGGGGCCGGCGCCAAAAACATTCAGTACTTC | TRBV4-1 | - | TRBJ2-4 | TRBD1
CSVEAGTASSEQYF | TGCAGCGTTGAGGCCGGGACCGCGTCTAGCGAGCAGTACTTC | TRBV29-1 | - | TRBJ2-7 | -